This T cell receptor beta chain is from a study of blood T cells in healthy people across ages. General observations from the study: Roughly linearly, TCR beta diversity per million T cells fell as age increased.

The germline V gene has CDR1 MNHEY and CDR2 SVGAGI. V lost 7 bases and J lost 9; bases outside the gene matches: 10. This CDR3 contains 14 residues. In this sample, this clonotype turned up a few times. Its antigen is not known. Combining a sample-barcoded 5' primer with a J-beta primer mix, a second PCR ran for 7 to 11 cycles. TCRdb reprocessed the 5' RACE reads via MiXCR and lists one record per CDR3 protein. The data show 600,000 to 1,000,000 distinct CDR3 sequences, just under 25% seen once. The same data also contributed to another study, on T cells of mothers and their children.

Sequenced input: blood. The V gene is TRBV6-5, the J gene TRBJ2-1, with TRBD2 identical over 9 bases. The receptor's source is a boy younger than 18 in good health. CDR3 DNA: TGTGCCAGCACCGGCGGGAGGGCTGGAAGTGAGCAGTTCTTC. Its protein is CASTGGRAGSEQFF.